This is a list of T cell receptor beta chains from one sample in a study of control samples from healthy donors and cancer patients. Method: immunoSEQ multiplex PCR; TCRdb's copy keeps in-frame clones and lacks some. This sample has 110,000 or so clones, with around 89% found just once. The sample taken for sequencing was blood. The receptors here all came from a man aged 50-59 years in good health. Each CDR3 is given with its conserved first and last residue. Fields, in order: J gene, clone size, V gene, D gene, CDR3 length, CDR3 DNA, CDR3 protein. A D gene is named only where the DNA matches it firmly. Clone size is given for some rows only: seen once, a few or many times, or a class if the clone is expanded.

J gene: TRBJ2-7; clone size: .; V gene: TRBV3-1/TRBV3-2; D gene: .; CDR3 length: 15; CDR3 DNA: TGTGCCAGCAGCCCCGAAGACGGCAGGAGCGACGAGCAGTACTTC; CDR3 protein: CASSPEDGRSDEQYF
J gene: TRBJ2-7; clone size: few; V gene: TRBV7-9; D gene: TRBD1; CDR3 length: 15; CDR3 DNA: TGTGCCAGCAGCCCAGCGGACAGGGGCGGATACGAGCAGTACTTC; CDR3 protein: CASSPADRGGYEQYF
J gene: TRBJ2-7; clone size: .; V gene: TRBV15; D gene: .; CDR3 length: 14; CDR3 DNA: TGTGCCACCAGCAGAGTTATAGGGGCCTACGAGCAGTACTTC; CDR3 protein: CATSRVIGAYEQYF
J gene: TRBJ1-5; clone size: large; V gene: TRBV11-2; D gene: .; CDR3 length: 13; CDR3 DNA: TGTGCCAGCAGCTTAGTTGAGAATCAGCCCCAGCATTTT; CDR3 protein: CASSLVENQPQHF
J gene: TRBJ1-5; clone size: .; V gene: TRBV13; D gene: .; CDR3 length: 13; CDR3 DNA: TGTGCCAGCAGCCGAGGGGGGGATCAGCCCCAGCATTTT; CDR3 protein: CASSRGGDQPQHF
J gene: TRBJ2-6; clone size: .; V gene: TRBV6-5; D gene: .; CDR3 length: 15; CDR3 DNA: TGTGCCAGCTCCCTCCAGGGTCATGGGGCCAACGTCCTGACTTTC; CDR3 protein: CASSLQGHGANVLTF
J gene: TRBJ1-1; clone size: .; V gene: TRBV5-1; D gene: .; CDR3 length: 14; CDR3 DNA: TGCGCCAGCAGCTTGGAACAGCCCGACACTGAAGCTTTCTTT; CDR3 protein: CASSLEQPDTEAFF
J gene: TRBJ1-1; clone size: .; V gene: TRBV10-3; D gene: TRBD1; CDR3 length: 17; CDR3 DNA: TGTGCCATCAGTGAGTCGGGGGGGGACAGCCGTTTCACTGAAGCTTTCTTT; CDR3 protein: CAISESGGDSRFTEAFF
J gene: TRBJ1-2; clone size: .; V gene: TRBV6-5; D gene: .; CDR3 length: 15; CDR3 DNA: TGTGCCAGCAGTTACTCGACAACCACCAACTATGGCTACACCTTC; CDR3 protein: CASSYSTTTNYGYTF
J gene: TRBJ1-1; clone size: .; V gene: TRBV10-3; D gene: .; CDR3 length: 12; CDR3 DNA: TGTGCCACCCAGGATCTCAACACTGAAGCTTTCTTT; CDR3 protein: CATQDLNTEAFF
J gene: TRBJ2-2; clone size: .; V gene: TRBV24-1; D gene: .; CDR3 length: 15; CDR3 DNA: TGTGCCACCAGTGATCCGAGGGCCGGCACCGGGGAGCTGTTTTTT; CDR3 protein: CATSDPRAGTGELFF
J gene: TRBJ2-2; clone size: .; V gene: TRBV19; D gene: TRBD1; CDR3 length: 15; CDR3 DNA: TGTGCCAGTAGTATAGGGGACAGGGTCCCCGGGGAGCTGTTTTTT; CDR3 protein: CASSIGDRVPGELFF
J gene: TRBJ1-6; clone size: .; V gene: TRBV15; D gene: .; CDR3 length: 16; CDR3 DNA: TGTGCCACCAGCAGAGATGAGTTCAGTTTTGGTTCACCCCTCCACTTT; CDR3 protein: CATSRDEFSFGSPLHF
J gene: TRBJ1-3; clone size: few; V gene: TRBV3-1/TRBV3-2; D gene: .; CDR3 length: 16; CDR3 DNA: TGTGCCAGCAGCCAAGTAGGGGGACGTACTGGAAACACCATATATTTT; CDR3 protein: CASSQVGGRTGNTIYF
J gene: TRBJ1-1; clone size: .; V gene: TRBV12-5; D gene: TRBD1; CDR3 length: 12; CDR3 DNA: TGTGCTAGTGGCTCCAGGGGGACTGAAGCTTTCTTT; CDR3 protein: CASGSRGTEAFF
J gene: TRBJ1-4; clone size: .; V gene: TRBV9; D gene: TRBD1; CDR3 length: 15; CDR3 DNA: TGTGCCAGCAGCGCAGGACAGGGCTGGGATGAAAAACTGTTTTTT; CDR3 protein: CASSAGQGWDEKLFF
J gene: TRBJ2-1; clone size: .; V gene: TRBV29-1; D gene: .; CDR3 length: 16; CDR3 DNA: TGCAGCGTTGAATATCCCGGAACCTACTCCTACAATGAGCAGTTCTTC; CDR3 protein: CSVEYPGTYSYNEQFF
J gene: TRBJ1-3; clone size: .; V gene: TRBV29-1; D gene: .; CDR3 length: 15; CDR3 DNA: TGCAGCGTTGAAGACCTGGCAGGGTATGGAAACACCATATATTTT; CDR3 protein: CSVEDLAGYGNTIYF
J gene: TRBJ2-5; clone size: .; V gene: TRBV4-2; D gene: TRBD2; CDR3 length: 15; CDR3 DNA: TGTGCCAGCAGCCAATCGGTAGCGGGACAAGAGACCCAGTACTTC; CDR3 protein: CASSQSVAGQETQYF
J gene: TRBJ2-3; clone size: .; V gene: TRBV6-5; D gene: TRBD1; CDR3 length: 14; CDR3 DNA: TGTGCCAGCAGTAGGGACAGGGGAACAGATACGCAGTATTTT; CDR3 protein: CASSRDRGTDTQYF
J gene: TRBJ1-2; clone size: .; V gene: TRBV15; D gene: .; CDR3 length: 16; CDR3 DNA: TGTGCCACCAGCAGAGATAGAGGGACGGCGATACATGGCTACACCTTC; CDR3 protein: CATSRDRGTAIHGYTF
J gene: TRBJ1-1; clone size: .; V gene: TRBV18; D gene: TRBD1; CDR3 length: 15; CDR3 DNA: TGTGCCAGCTCACGACAGGGGGCGTTTAACACTGAAGCTTTCTTT; CDR3 protein: CASSRQGAFNTEAFF
J gene: TRBJ1-2; clone size: .; V gene: TRBV6-2/TRBV6-3; D gene: .; CDR3 length: 14; CDR3 DNA: TGTGCCAGCAGCCCGGGACACTTCAACTATGGCTACACCTTC; CDR3 protein: CASSPGHFNYGYTF
J gene: TRBJ1-2; clone size: .; V gene: TRBV11-2; D gene: TRBD1; CDR3 length: 15; CDR3 DNA: TGTGCCAGCAGCACCACGGACAGGGGGTTGATTGGCTACACCTTC; CDR3 protein: CASSTTDRGLIGYTF
J gene: TRBJ1-5; clone size: few; V gene: TRBV24-1; D gene: TRBD1; CDR3 length: 15; CDR3 DNA: TGTGCCACCAGTGATCCGACAGGGGGTTTTCAGCCCCAGCATTTT; CDR3 protein: CATSDPTGGFQPQHF